This T cell receptor beta chain was documented in a study of regulatory T cells in long-lasting Graves disease. Study-level results: Favored usage of TRBV28, TRBJ1-2 and TRBJ2-5 was recorded in persistent disease.

Germline values: CDR1 MNHNS, CDR2 SASEGT. The CDR3 extends over 13 amino acids. The junction had 5 bases not matched to a gene; V was cut back by 6 bases and J by 4 bases. This clonotype turned up a few times. The antigen is unknown. Time point noted: persistent/refractory GD, antithyroid drugs over 5 years with positive TRAb. Making the TCR library involved RNA that had been extracted from PBMCs. Construction of the TCR beta libraries employed iRepertoire HTBI primers in conjunction with Arm-PCR of CDR3 regions. One entry per CDR3 protein results from TCRdb running MiXCR on the multiplex PCR reads. The sample has 500,000 to 800,000 distinct CDR3 sequences; approximately 29% are singletons.

The sequence derives from a female donor with Graves disease. The chain joins TRBV6-1 to TRBJ2-7, with 8 nucleotides matching TRBD1. Sample: peripheral blood mononuclear cells (PBMCs), taken when the disease was refractory, from a patient treated with antithyroid drugs. The CDR3: CASRRTGWYEQYF. CDR3 nucleotide sequence: TGTGCCAGCAGAAGGACAGGGTGGTACGAGCAGTACTTC.